Sequencing of this T cell receptor (beta chain) was carried out in a study of blood T cell repertoires in COVID-19. Across the whole study: The analysed material was cDNA or gDNA that came from T cells, B-cell-depleted T cells, or PBMCs.

Measured with immunoSEQ multiplex PCR; TCRdb has only the in-frame clones, and not every one. The data contain 240,000 or so clones, more than 85% of them seen just once; the ten biggest clones take up roughly 8.3%. This receptor was obtained from a man aged 35 to 55 who had recovered from COVID-19. The sample consisted of PBMCs or T cells enriched from blood (not recorded which).

In nucleotides, the CDR3 is TGTGCCAGCTCATCCTTGGGCGGGAGGGTTAACTACAATGAGCAGTTCTTC. Its protein product is CASSSLGGRVNYNEQFF. This chain uses TRBV18 with TRBJ2-1; 9 bases agree with TRBD2. The junction had 11 bases not matched to a gene; V was cut back by 5 bases and J by 3 bases. This CDR3 spans 17 amino acids. The germline gives CDR1 KGHSH, CDR2 LQKENI.